This TCR beta chain was recovered during a study of blood T cell repertoires in COVID-19. The overall study: Sources were T cells, B-cell-depleted T cells, or PBMCs; the material itself was cDNA or gDNA.

Original methodology: Scientists estimated how many nucleated cells there were by amplifying reference gene primers. The data were produced by immunoSEQ multiplex PCR, yet TCRdb's version contains in-frame clones alone and is incomplete. That table gives V, J and clone size, and the DNA gave D and trimming. This sample carries 95,000 to 150,000 clones, over 75% of them seen once, and the ten largest clones take roughly 17%. This CDR3 is 11 amino acids long. The germline gives CDR1 SQVTM, CDR2 ANQGSEA. Trimming cost V 0 bases and J 11 bases, with 10 bases left between them. Material for sequencing was peripheral blood. J is TRBJ1-1 and V is TRBV29-1, with D hard to call. This TCR was recovered from a man in his sixties with active or convalescent COVID-19. CDR3 nucleotides: TGCAGCGTTGAAGATGCGGTTTTGGCTTTCTTT. It specifies CSVEDAVLAFF.